Listed below are T cell receptor beta chains from one sample, sequenced in a study of neoadjuvant anti-PD-1 for oral cavity cancer. This table comes from immunoSEQ multiplex PCR, and its TCRdb copy is limited to in-frame clones, with some not included. The sample includes 14,000 or so clones, 65% of them seen just once. The sample consisted of PBMCs, taken before nivolumab (anti-PD-1) treatment. The receptors stem from a person between 35 and 79 years old with oral cavity squamous cell carcinoma. CDR3s include the opening cysteine and the closing phenylalanine or tryptophan. The D gene is left open where the match is weak. Size is stated for part of the rows, as once, few or many counts, or as a class when the clone is expanded.

>-|-|TRBJ2-5|TRBV10-3
CAISDPGGKQETQYF
TGTGCCATCAGTGATCCAGGGGGGAAACAAGAGACCCAGTACTTC
>-|-|TRBJ2-7|TRBV7-9
CASSSVYEQYF
TGTGCCAGCAGCTCAGTGTACGAGCAGTACTTC
>-|-|TRBJ1-3|TRBV9
CASSARGDISGNTIYF
TGTGCCAGCAGCGCCAGAGGGGACATCTCTGGAAACACCATATATTTT
>-|-|TRBJ2-3|TRBV7-3
CASSLIGATTDTQYF
TGTGCCAGCAGCTTAATCGGGGCGACCACAGATACGCAGTATTTT
>TRBD2|few|TRBJ2-7|TRBV5-1
CASKQTSGLLGTYEQYF
TGCGCCAGCAAACAGACTAGCGGGCTGCTGGGAACCTACGAGCAGTACTTC
>-|-|TRBJ1-4|TRBV5-1
CASSPGGQPGLKGLFF
TGCGCCAGCAGCCCTGGAGGGCAACCGGGACTGAAGGGACTGTTTTTT
>TRBD1|-|TRBJ1-2|TRBV6-5
CASSPSTGNYGYTF
TGTGCCAGCAGTCCATCGACAGGGAACTATGGCTACACCTTC
>-|-|TRBJ1-6|TRBV5-1
CASSSRTDYNSPLHF
TGCGCCAGCAGCTCCCGGACGGACTATAATTCACCCCTCCACTTT
>-|-|TRBJ1-2|TRBV29-1
CSVGLPNYGYTF
TGCAGCGTTGGACTGCCCAACTATGGCTACACCTTC
>-|few|TRBJ1-1|TRBV12-5
CASGLLISRDTNTEAFF
TGTGCTAGTGGTTTGCTAATATCCCGGGACACGAACACTGAAGCTTTCTTT
>-|-|TRBJ1-2|TRBV5-1
CASSLRGGQSSYGYTF
TGCGCCAGCAGCCTTCGGGGTGGGCAGTCGAGCTATGGCTACACCTTC
>-|-|TRBJ2-1|TRBV27
CASSLTPGRSYNEQFF
TGTGCCAGCAGTTTGACCCCGGGGAGGTCCTACAATGAGCAGTTCTTC
>-|-|TRBJ2-7|TRBV6-4
CASSEQGGNEQYF
TGTGCCAGCAGTGAACAGGGGGGGAACGAGCAGTACTTC
>-|-|TRBJ2-1|TRBV2
CASHRDSTPFF
TGTGCCAGTCACCGGGACTCTACTCCGTTCTTC
>TRBD2|-|TRBJ2-1|TRBV2
CASIRGGINEQFF
TGTGCCAGCATACGGGGGGGCATCAATGAGCAGTTCTTC
>TRBD2|-|TRBJ2-3|TRBV6-1
CASNPLAGGSDTQYF
TGTGCCAGCAACCCACTAGCGGGAGGTTCAGATACGCAGTATTTT
>-|-|TRBJ2-1|TRBV27
CASSTYNEQFF
TGTGCCAGCAGTACCTACAATGAGCAGTTCTTC
>-|-|TRBJ2-7|TRBV11-2
CASSQENSYEQYF
TGTGCCAGCAGCCAGGAGAACTCCTACGAGCAGTACTTC
>TRBD1|-|TRBJ2-7|TRBV2
CASSEYSTGGYEQYF
TGTGCCAGCAGTGAATATTCGACAGGGGGTTACGAGCAGTACTTC
>TRBD2|-|TRBJ2-7|TRBV10-1
CASRASGRHEQYF
TGCGCCAGCAGAGCTAGCGGGAGGCACGAGCAGTACTTC
>-|-|TRBJ2-2|TRBV5-6
CASSHRGPNTGELFF
TGTGCCAGCAGCCATCGGGGACCGAACACCGGGGAGCTGTTTTTT
>-|few|TRBJ1-2|TRBV1
CTSSQCGGRRFNYGYTF
TGCACCAGCAGCCAGTGCGGGGGCAGGCGATTTAACTATGGCTACACCTTC
>-|-|TRBJ1-5|TRBV27
CASGALNNQPQHF
TGTGCCAGCGGTGCCTTAAACAATCAGCCCCAGCATTTT
>-|-|TRBJ1-1|TRBV5-1
CASSPNSGGFPPEAFF
TGCGCCAGCAGCCCGAACTCCGGGGGCTTTCCTCCTGAAGCTTTCTTT
>-|-|TRBJ1-2|TRBV28
CASSSPWGVRYGYTF
TGTGCCAGCAGTTCCCCCTGGGGGGTAAGGTATGGCTACACCTTC
>-|once|TRBJ2-5|TRBV11-2
CASSPWRDRPQETQYF
TGTGCCAGCAGCCCCTGGAGGGACCGACCCCAAGAGACCCAGTACTTC
>TRBD1|few|TRBJ2-5|TRBV2
CASSPPGQGPKTQYF
TGTGCCAGCAGTCCCCCGGGACAGGGTCCAAAGACCCAGTACTTC
>-|-|TRBJ1-2|TRBV5-1
CASTPTPLLFYGYTF
TGCGCCAGCACCCCTACACCACTCTTATTTTATGGCTACACCTTC
>-|-|TRBJ1-1|TRBV5-1
CASSPLLGTEAFF
TGCGCCAGCAGCCCTTTACTTGGCACTGAAGCTTTCTTT
>-|-|TRBJ2-7|TRBV19
CASSIVHSPGFEQYF
TGTGCCAGTAGTATTGTTCACAGCCCGGGATTCGAGCAGTACTTC